Listed below are T cell receptor beta chains from one sample, sequenced in a study of Ad26.COV2.S vaccination and SARS-CoV-2 variants. Sequencing was performed with immunoSEQ multiplex PCR; in TCRdb, only in-frame clones are kept and a portion is missing. The sample yields approximately 410,000 clones, approximately 87% seen once. Here the sequenced sample was peripheral blood, taken in a trial of Ad26.COV2.S vaccine versus placebo. The receptors derive from a person between 18 and 65 years old who received the Ad26.COV2.S COVID-19 vaccine or a placebo. Both conserved end residues are part of each CDR3. A D gene is named only where the DNA matches it firmly. The size of a clone is reported for some rows only, either as once, few or many, or as a class for expanded clones.

d_gene,len,abundance,v_gene,j_gene,CDR3nt,CDR3aa
NA,14,NA,TRBV5-4,TRBJ1-5,TGTGCCAGCAGCTTGTTTGGGGTAAAGCAGCCCCAGCATTTT,CASSLFGVKQPQHF
TRBD1,13,NA,TRBV13,TRBJ1-3,TGTGCCAGCATCGACAGGGCTGGAAACACCATATATTTT,CASIDRAGNTIYF
NA,13,once,TRBV4-1,TRBJ2-3,TGCGCCAGCAGCTCCTTGCTCTCAGATACGCAGTATTTT,CASSSLLSDTQYF
TRBD1,15,NA,TRBV28,TRBJ1-1,TGTGCCAGCAGTTCCCTAGGACAGGGTTTGACTGAAGCTTTCTTT,CASSSLGQGLTEAFF
TRBD1,15,many,TRBV5-5,TRBJ1-2,TGTGCCAGCAGCCCCTCCCCGGCAGGGGGCTATGGCTACACCTTC,CASSPSPAGGYGYTF
NA,15,NA,TRBV5-1,TRBJ2-7,TGCGCCAGCAGCTTGGATTCCGGCCGATCCTACGAGCAGTACTTC,CASSLDSGRSYEQYF
NA,15,NA,TRBV5-1,TRBJ2-7,TGCGCCAGCAGCTCAGGGGACCACACCTCCTACGAGCAGTACTTC,CASSSGDHTSYEQYF
NA,15,NA,TRBV7-9,TRBJ1-4,TGTGCCAGCAGCCCCCTGGCGGGTTTGCGGGAAAAACTGTTTTTT,CASSPLAGLREKLFF
TRBD1,15,NA,TRBV6-5,TRBJ1-6,TGTGCCAGCAGCGGACAGGGGATCGTTCGATCACCCCTCCACTTT,CASSGQGIVRSPLHF
NA,13,NA,TRBV30,TRBJ1-3,TGTGCCTGGATCGGTATTTGGGGGGACACCATATATTTT,CAWIGIWGDTIYF
NA,11,NA,TRBV5-3,TRBJ2-7,TGTGCCAGAAGCCCCGAAGCCGTTCAGTACTTC,CARSPEAVQYF
NA,14,once,TRBV2,TRBJ2-4,TGTGCCAGCAGTGATGGGCTAGCCAAAAACATTCAGTACTTC,CASSDGLAKNIQYF
NA,10,NA,TRBV2,TRBJ1-1,TGTGCCAGCACAGGACCTCAAGCTTTCTTT,CASTGPQAFF
TRBD2,16,NA,TRBV24-1,TRBJ2-1,TGTGCCACCAGTGGTGGCCTAGCGGGGATACACAATGAGCAGTTCTTC,CATSGGLAGIHNEQFF
NA,15,once,TRBV7-9,TRBJ2-3,TGTGCCAGCAGCCGCGGACGGATTTCCACAGATACGCAGTATTTT,CASSRGRISTDTQYF
TRBD2,15,NA,TRBV28,TRBJ2-1,TGTGCCAGCAGCGGGACTAGCGGGGGTCACAATGAGCAGTTCTTC,CASSGTSGGHNEQFF
NA,14,NA,TRBV7-9,TRBJ1-2,TGTGCCAGCAGCTCTGGCCTGCTTCCCTATGGCTACACCTTC,CASSSGLLPYGYTF
TRBD2,16,NA,TRBV5-1,TRBJ2-5,TGCGCCAGCAGCACGTTCCTAGCGGGGGGGATTGAGACCCAGTACTTC,CASSTFLAGGIETQYF
TRBD1,14,NA,TRBV6-6,TRBJ2-7,TGTGCCAGCAGACTCGGACAGGGCGGGCACGAGCAGTACTTC,CASRLGQGGHEQYF
NA,12,NA,TRBV12-3/TRBV12-4,TRBJ1-6,TGTGCCAGCAGTTTACATAATTCACCCCTCCACTTT,CASSLHNSPLHF
TRBD1,15,NA,TRBV3-1/TRBV3-2,TRBJ1-3,TGTGCCAGCAGCCGCAGACAGGGGATTGGAAACACCATATATTTT,CASSRRQGIGNTIYF
NA,13,NA,TRBV2,TRBJ2-7,TGTGCCAGCAGTGGCCGGGCGCCTGGAGAGCAGTACTTC,CASSGRAPGEQYF
NA,14,NA,TRBV2,TRBJ2-7,TGTGCCAGCGGCCGGGAGCGGCAGACCTACGAGCAGTACTTC,CASGRERQTYEQYF
NA,15,NA,TRBV5-6,TRBJ1-2,TGTGCCAGCAGCTTGCGATTAAGGTTCGGCGATGGGGGCACCTTC,CASSLRLRFGDGGTF
NA,17,NA,TRBV19,TRBJ1-3,TGTGCCAGTAGTATGGGATACAGGCTGAGCTCTGGAAACACCATATATTTT,CASSMGYRLSSGNTIYF
TRBD1,15,few,TRBV7-9,TRBJ1-1,TGTGCCAGCAGCGCCCGACAGGGTCCGGACACTGAAGCTTTCTTT,CASSARQGPDTEAFF
NA,14,NA,TRBV9,TRBJ1-1,TGTGCCAGCAGCTCTCGGACGGACAGCCTTGAAGCTTTCTTT,CASSSRTDSLEAFF
TRBD1,15,once,TRBV9,TRBJ2-1,TGTGCCAGCAGCCCGGACGGGACAGTATACAATGAGCAGTTCTTC,CASSPDGTVYNEQFF
NA,14,NA,TRBV30,TRBJ1-3,TGTGCCTGGAGCTTTGACAGGACCAGAAACACCATATATTTT,CAWSFDRTRNTIYF
TRBD1,16,NA,TRBV9,TRBJ1-1,TGTGCCAGCAGCCCCCAGCAGACAGGGGTAGGAACTGAAGCTTTCTTT,CASSPQQTGVGTEAFF
NA,12,NA,TRBV3-1/TRBV3-2,TRBJ2-7,TGTGCCAGCAGGTTGCCCTCCTACGAGCAGTACTTC,CASRLPSYEQYF
NA,14,once,TRBV3-1/TRBV3-2,TRBJ2-3,TGTGCCAGCAGCCAAGATCCCGGGAGAGATACGCAGTATTTT,CASSQDPGRDTQYF
TRBD2,13,NA,TRBV7-9,TRBJ2-7,TGTGCCAGCAGCGCGGGGGGTTCCTACGAGCAGTACTTC,CASSAGGSYEQYF
NA,15,NA,TRBV15,TRBJ2-7,TGTGCCACCAGCTTACAGCTAGGGAATTCCTACGAGCAGTACTTC,CATSLQLGNSYEQYF
NA,14,NA,TRBV21-1,TRBJ1-3,TGTGCCACCCCCCAGGTATCCTCTGGAAACACCATATATTTT,CATPQVSSGNTIYF
NA,14,once,TRBV5-6,TRBJ1-5,TGTGCCAGCAGCTTTTATGGCAGGAATCAGCCCCAGCATTTT,CASSFYGRNQPQHF
NA,11,NA,TRBV3-1/TRBV3-2,TRBJ1-1,TGTGCCAGCAGCCAAGGGGATGAAGCTTTCTTT,CASSQGDEAFF
NA,15,NA,TRBV7-2,TRBJ2-1,TGTGCCAGCAGCTTCACAGCGAGCTCCTACAATGAGCAGTTCTTC,CASSFTASSYNEQFF
TRBD1,17,NA,TRBV2,TRBJ2-7,TGTGCCACCCCCATGGCTCTCCTCACCGGGACAGGTCGCGAGCAGTACTTC,CATPMALLTGTGREQYF
NA,13,NA,TRBV28,TRBJ1-5,TGTGCCAGCCAGAGACGGCCCAATCAGCCCCAGCATTTT,CASQRRPNQPQHF
TRBD1,16,NA,TRBV28,TRBJ2-1,TGTGCCAGCAGTCCTATGCGTGGGACAGGGGACAATGAGCAGTTCTTC,CASSPMRGTGDNEQFF
NA,15,NA,TRBV2,TRBJ2-2,TGTGCCAGCAGACGACTGGCAGGGGAAACCGGGGAGCTGTTTTTT,CASRRLAGETGELFF
NA,14,NA,TRBV27,TRBJ1-1,TGTGCCAGCAGTTTAAACAGATTGAACACTGAAGCTTTCTTT,CASSLNRLNTEAFF
TRBD1,15,NA,TRBV4-3,TRBJ2-5,TGCGCCAGCAGCCAAGCCGACAGGGGGCGAGAGACCCAGTACTTC,CASSQADRGRETQYF
NA,12,NA,TRBV28,TRBJ1-2,TGTGCCAGCAGCTCAGGGTTTTATGGCTACACCTTC,CASSSGFYGYTF
NA,14,NA,TRBV7-2,TRBJ2-5,TGTGCCAGCAGCTGGGGAGCGGTCCAAGAGACCCAGTACTTC,CASSWGAVQETQYF
NA,15,NA,TRBV16,TRBJ1-4,TGTGCCAGCAGCCAATCGGGCCAGGGCCACGAAAAACTGTTTTTT,CASSQSGQGHEKLFF
NA,13,once,TRBV28,TRBJ1-1,TGTGCCAGCAGTTTACAGGTCCGACCTGAAGCTTTCTTT,CASSLQVRPEAFF
TRBD1,14,NA,TRBV5-1,TRBJ1-2,TGCGCCAGCAGCTTGGAGACAGGGAAGGATGGCTACACCTTC,CASSLETGKDGYTF
TRBD2,15,NA,TRBV7-3,TRBJ2-3,TGTGCCAGCAGCCATCAGCGGGGGGGAGCAGATACGCAGTATTTT,CASSHQRGGADTQYF